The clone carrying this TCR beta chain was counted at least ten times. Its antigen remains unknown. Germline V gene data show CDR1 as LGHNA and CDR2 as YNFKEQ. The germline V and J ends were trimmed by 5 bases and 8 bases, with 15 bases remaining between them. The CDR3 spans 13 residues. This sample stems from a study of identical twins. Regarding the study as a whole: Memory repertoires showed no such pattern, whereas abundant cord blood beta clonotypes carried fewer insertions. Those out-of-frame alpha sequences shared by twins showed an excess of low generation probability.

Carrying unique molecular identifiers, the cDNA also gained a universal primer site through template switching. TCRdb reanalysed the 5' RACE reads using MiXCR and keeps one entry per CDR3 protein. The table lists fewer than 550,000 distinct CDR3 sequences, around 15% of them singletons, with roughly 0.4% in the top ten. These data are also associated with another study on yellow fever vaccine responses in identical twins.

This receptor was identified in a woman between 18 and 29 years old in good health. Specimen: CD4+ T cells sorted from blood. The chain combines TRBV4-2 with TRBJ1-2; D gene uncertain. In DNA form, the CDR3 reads TGTGCCAGCAGCGTCATGGGCGAAGACGGCTACACCTTC. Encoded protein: CASSVMGEDGYTF.